These T cell receptor beta chains were read from a single sample in a study of blood T cell repertoires in COVID-19. TCRdb's table, derived via immunoSEQ multiplex PCR, lists solely in-frame clones and lacks some. The sample yields approximately 140,000 clones, roughly 84% seen once. The sample taken for sequencing was PBMCs or T cells enriched from blood (not recorded which). Receptors originate from a man aged 40-49 years with acute COVID-19. CDR3s include the opening cysteine and the closing phenylalanine or tryptophan. The order of the fields is V gene, J gene, D gene, clone size, CDR3 DNA, CDR3 protein. D genes are given only for firm matches. Not every row has a clone size; where given, it reads once, few, many or a size class.

>TRBV6-2/TRBV6-3|TRBJ2-1|TRBD1|.
TGTGCCAGCAGTTACTCCCCGGGACAGGGCAAATTCTTC
CASSYSPGQGKFF
>TRBV7-9|TRBJ2-3|.|few
TGTGCCAGCAGCTTTGTCGCAGATACGCAGTATTTT
CASSFVADTQYF
>TRBV6-5|TRBJ2-1|TRBD2|.
TGTGCCAGCAGTTCGGGACTAGCGGTCGATGAGCAGTTCTTC
CASSSGLAVDEQFF
>TRBV7-9|TRBJ2-5|TRBD1|.
TGTGCCAGCAGCTTTACAGGGGGCGCAGTAGAGACCCAGTACTTC
CASSFTGGAVETQYF
>TRBV7-2|TRBJ2-3|TRBD2|.
TGTGCCAGCAGCTTAGACGGTCTAGCGGGGGATACGCAGTATTTT
CASSLDGLAGDTQYF
>TRBV9|TRBJ2-7|.|once
TGTGCCAGCAGCCTTACAGAGAGCTCCTACGAGCAGTACTTC
CASSLTESSYEQYF
>TRBV30|TRBJ1-5|TRBD1|.
TGTGCCTGGAAGCCGGGACAGGCGTATTATAGCAATCAGCCCCAGCATTTT
CAWKPGQAYYSNQPQHF
>TRBV11-3|TRBJ2-1|.|few
TGTGCCAGCAGCTTAGGGGGGGAGAATGAGCAGTTCTTC
CASSLGGENEQFF
>TRBV5-1|TRBJ1-2|.|few
TGCGCCAGCAGCTTGATCTCCCAGGGTGGCTATGGCTACACCTTC
CASSLISQGGYGYTF
>TRBV4-1|TRBJ1-1|.|.
TGCGCCAGCAGCCAAACTATGGGCACTGAAGCTTTCTTT
CASSQTMGTEAFF
>TRBV5-6|TRBJ1-3|.|.
TGTGCCAGCAGCTCAACAGGGAGGGTCTCCCCCATATATTTT
CASSSTGRVSPIYF
>TRBV9|TRBJ2-5|TRBD2|.
TGTGCCAGCAGCGTCCTGGGGGGGTGGCAAGAGACCCAGTACTTC
CASSVLGGWQETQYF
>TRBV11-2|TRBJ2-5|.|.
TGTGCCAGCAGCTTAGATCGGTCGTACCAAGAGACCCAGTACTTC
CASSLDRSYQETQYF
>TRBV30|TRBJ1-5|.|once
TGTGCCTGGAGTACAGGGTATAGCAATCAGCCCCAGCATTTT
CAWSTGYSNQPQHF
>TRBV24-1|TRBJ2-1|TRBD2|.
TGTGCCACCAGTCACAGGCGGCTAGCGGGAGAAGATGAGCAGTTCTTC
CATSHRRLAGEDEQFF
>TRBV10-3|TRBJ2-4|.|.
TGTGCCATCAGCGTTGGACAGACCCGAGGGGACATTCAGTACTTC
CAISVGQTRGDIQYF
>TRBV7-8|TRBJ1-2|TRBD1|.
TGTGCCAGCAGCCCGTCCGACAGGGGGCTCTATGGCTACACCTTC
CASSPSDRGLYGYTF
>TRBV3-1/TRBV3-2|TRBJ1-2|TRBD1|.
TGTGCCAGCAGCCATCTCCGGGACAGTAACTATGGCTACACCTTC
CASSHLRDSNYGYTF
>TRBV7-2|TRBJ1-4|TRBD1|.
TGTGCCAGCAGCTCGACAGGGGGGACTAATGAAAAACTGTTTTTT
CASSSTGGTNEKLFF
>TRBV4-3|TRBJ2-1|TRBD2|few
TGCGCCAGCAGCCAAGACCGTCGGCGGGGGGGAGAGCAGTTCTTC
CASSQDRRRGGEQFF